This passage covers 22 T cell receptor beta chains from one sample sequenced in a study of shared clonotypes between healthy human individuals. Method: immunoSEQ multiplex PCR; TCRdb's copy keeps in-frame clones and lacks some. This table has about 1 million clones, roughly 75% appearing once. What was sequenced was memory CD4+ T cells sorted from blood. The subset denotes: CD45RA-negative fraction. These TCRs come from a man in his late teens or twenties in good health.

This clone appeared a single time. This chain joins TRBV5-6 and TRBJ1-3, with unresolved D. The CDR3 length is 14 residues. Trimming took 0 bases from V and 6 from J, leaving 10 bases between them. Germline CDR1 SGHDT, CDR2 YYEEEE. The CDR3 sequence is CASSLEGYTNTIYF. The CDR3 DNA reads TGTGCCAGCAGCTTGGAGGGTTACACAAACACCATATATTTT.

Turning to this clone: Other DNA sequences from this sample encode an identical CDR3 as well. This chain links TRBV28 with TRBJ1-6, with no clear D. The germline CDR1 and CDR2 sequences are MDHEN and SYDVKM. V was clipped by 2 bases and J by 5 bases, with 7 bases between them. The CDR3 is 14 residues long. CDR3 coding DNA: TGTGCCAGCAGTTTAGGACCGAATAATTCACCCCTCCACTTT. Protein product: CASSLGPNNSPLHF.

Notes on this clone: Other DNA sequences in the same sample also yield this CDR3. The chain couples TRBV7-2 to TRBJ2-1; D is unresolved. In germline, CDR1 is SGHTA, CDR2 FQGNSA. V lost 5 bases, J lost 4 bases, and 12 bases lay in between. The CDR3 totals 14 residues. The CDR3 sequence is CASSPRVGYNEQFF. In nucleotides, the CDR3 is TGTGCCAGCAGCCCACGGGTTGGTTACAATGAGCAGTTCTTC.

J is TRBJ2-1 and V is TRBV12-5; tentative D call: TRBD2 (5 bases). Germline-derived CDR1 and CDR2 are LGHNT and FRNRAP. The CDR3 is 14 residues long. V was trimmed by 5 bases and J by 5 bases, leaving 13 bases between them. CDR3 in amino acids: CASGVGERNNEQFF. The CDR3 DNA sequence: TGTGCTAGTGGTGTGGGAGAGCGGAACAATGAGCAGTTCTTC.

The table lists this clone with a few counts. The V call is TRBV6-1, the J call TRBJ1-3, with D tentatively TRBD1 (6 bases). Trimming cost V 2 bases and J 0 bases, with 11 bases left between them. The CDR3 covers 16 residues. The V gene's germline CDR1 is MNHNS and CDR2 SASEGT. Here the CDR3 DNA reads TGTGCCAGCAGTGAACGAGACAGGAGCTCTGGAAACACCATATATTTT. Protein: CASSERDRSSGNTIYF.

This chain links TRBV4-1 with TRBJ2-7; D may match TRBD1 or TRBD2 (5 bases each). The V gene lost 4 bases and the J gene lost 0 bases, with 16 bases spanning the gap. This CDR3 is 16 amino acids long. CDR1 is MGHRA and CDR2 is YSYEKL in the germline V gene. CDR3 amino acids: CASSRTGTAPSYEQYF. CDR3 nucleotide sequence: TGCGCCAGCAGCCGCACCGGGACGGCTCCCTCCTACGAGCAGTACTTC.

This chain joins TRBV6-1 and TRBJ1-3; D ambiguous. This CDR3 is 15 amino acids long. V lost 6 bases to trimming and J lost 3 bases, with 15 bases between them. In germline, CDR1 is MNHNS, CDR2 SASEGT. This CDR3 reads CASSGRRPGGNTIYF. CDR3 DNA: TGTGCCAGCAGCGGTCGCAGGCCGGGTGGAAACACCATATATTTT.

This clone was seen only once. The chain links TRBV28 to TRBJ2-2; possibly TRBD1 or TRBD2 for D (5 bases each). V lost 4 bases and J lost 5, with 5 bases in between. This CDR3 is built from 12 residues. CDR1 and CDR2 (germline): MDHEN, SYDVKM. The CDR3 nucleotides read TGTGCCAGCAGTTGGGGGACCGGGGAGCTGTTTTTT. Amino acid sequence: CASSWGTGELFF.

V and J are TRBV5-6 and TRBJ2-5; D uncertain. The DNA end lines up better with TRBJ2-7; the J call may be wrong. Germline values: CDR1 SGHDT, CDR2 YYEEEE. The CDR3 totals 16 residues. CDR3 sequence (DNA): TGTGCCAGCAGCCCCGCCGGTCGGCAGACGACCTACGAGCAGTACTTC. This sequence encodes CASSPAGRQTTYEQYF.

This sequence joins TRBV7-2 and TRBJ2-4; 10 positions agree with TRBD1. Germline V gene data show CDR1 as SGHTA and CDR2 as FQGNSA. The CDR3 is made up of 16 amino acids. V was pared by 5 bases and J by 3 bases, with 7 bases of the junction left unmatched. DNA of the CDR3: TGTGCCAGCAGCCGACAGGGGGCATCTGGCAAAAACATTCAGTACTTC. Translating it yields CASSRQGASGKNIQYF.

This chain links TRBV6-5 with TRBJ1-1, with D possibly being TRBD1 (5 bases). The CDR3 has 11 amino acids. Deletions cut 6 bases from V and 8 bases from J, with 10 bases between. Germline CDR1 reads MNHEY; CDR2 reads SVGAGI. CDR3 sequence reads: CASSRDREAFF. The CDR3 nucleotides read TGTGCCAGCAGCAGGGACCGCGAAGCTTTCTTT.

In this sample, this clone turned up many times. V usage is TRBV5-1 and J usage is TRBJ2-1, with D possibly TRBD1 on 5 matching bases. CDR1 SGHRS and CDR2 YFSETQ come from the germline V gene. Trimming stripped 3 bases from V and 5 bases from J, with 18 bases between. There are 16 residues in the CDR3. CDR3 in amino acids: CASSSPQGTIHNEQFF. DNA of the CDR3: TGCGCCAGCAGCTCGCCCCAGGGCACCATACACAATGAGCAGTTCTTC.

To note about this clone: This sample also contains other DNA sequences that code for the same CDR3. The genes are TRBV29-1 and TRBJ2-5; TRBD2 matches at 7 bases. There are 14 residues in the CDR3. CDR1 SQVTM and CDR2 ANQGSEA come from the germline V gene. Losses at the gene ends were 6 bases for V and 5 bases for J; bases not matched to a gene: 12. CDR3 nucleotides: TGCAGCGTGGGCGGGAGTACCGGGCAGGAGACCCAGTACTTC. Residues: CSVGGSTGQETQYF.

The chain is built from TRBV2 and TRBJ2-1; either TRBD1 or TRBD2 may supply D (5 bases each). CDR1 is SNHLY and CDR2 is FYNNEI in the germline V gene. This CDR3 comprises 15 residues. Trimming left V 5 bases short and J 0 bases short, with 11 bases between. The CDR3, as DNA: TGTGCCAGCAGTTCGACAGACTACTCCTACAATGAGCAGTTCTTC. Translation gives CASSSTDYSYNEQFF.

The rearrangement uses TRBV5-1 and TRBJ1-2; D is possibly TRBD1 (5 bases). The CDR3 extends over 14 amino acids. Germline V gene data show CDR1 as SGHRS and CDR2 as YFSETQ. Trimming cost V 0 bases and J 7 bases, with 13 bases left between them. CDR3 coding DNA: TGCGCCAGCAGCTTGGGCGAGGGTAGGGGTGGCTACACCTTC. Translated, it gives CASSLGEGRGGYTF.

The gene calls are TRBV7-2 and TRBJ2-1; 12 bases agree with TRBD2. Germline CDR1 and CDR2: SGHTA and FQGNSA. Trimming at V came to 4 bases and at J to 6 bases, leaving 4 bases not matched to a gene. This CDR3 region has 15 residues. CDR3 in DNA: TGTGCCAGCAGCTCGCTAGCGGGAGGGCTCAATGAGCAGTTCTTC. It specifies CASSSLAGGLNEQFF.

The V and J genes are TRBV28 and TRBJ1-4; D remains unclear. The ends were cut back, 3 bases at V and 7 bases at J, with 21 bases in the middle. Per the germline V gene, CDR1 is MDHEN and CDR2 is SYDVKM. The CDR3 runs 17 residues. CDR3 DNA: TGTGCCAGCAGTTTCGCCCCCCCGGTGAATTCACTTGAAAAACTGTTTTTT. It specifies CASSFAPPVNSLEKLFF. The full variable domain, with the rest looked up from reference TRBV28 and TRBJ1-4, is DVKVTQSSRYLVKRTGEKVFLECVQDMDHENMFWYRQDPGLGLRLIYFSYDVKMKEKGDIPEGYSVSREKKERFSLILESASTNQTSMYLCASSFAPPVNSLEKLFFGSGTQLSVL.

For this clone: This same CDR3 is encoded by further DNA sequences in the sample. CDR3 sequence: CASRPSGALYGYTF. The CDR3 DNA follows: TGTGCCAGCAGGCCGTCAGGGGCCCTCTATGGCTACACCTTC. The chain carries TRBV28 and TRBJ1-2; D perhaps matches TRBD1 (6 bases). CDR1 MDHEN and CDR2 SYDVKM come from the germline V gene. This CDR3 has 14 residues. V gave up 6 bases and J gave up 4 bases, with 15 bases separating them.

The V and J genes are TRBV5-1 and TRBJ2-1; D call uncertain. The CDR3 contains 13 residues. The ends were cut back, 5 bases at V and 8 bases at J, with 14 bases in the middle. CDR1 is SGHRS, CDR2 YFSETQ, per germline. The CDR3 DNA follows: TGCGCCAGCAGGGTGGAGTCGATAGATGAGCAGTTCTTC. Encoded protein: CASRVESIDEQFF.

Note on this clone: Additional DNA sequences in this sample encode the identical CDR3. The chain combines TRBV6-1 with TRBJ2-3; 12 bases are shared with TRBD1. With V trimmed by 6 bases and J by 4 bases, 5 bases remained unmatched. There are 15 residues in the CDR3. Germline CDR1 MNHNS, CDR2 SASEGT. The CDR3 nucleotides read TGTGCCAGCAGGACCGGGACAGGGGGCTCAGATACGCAGTATTTT. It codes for CASRTGTGGSDTQYF.

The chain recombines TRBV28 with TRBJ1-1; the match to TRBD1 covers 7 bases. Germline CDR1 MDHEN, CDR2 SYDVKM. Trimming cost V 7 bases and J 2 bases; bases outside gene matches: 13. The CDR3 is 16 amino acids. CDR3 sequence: CASTETGRRQNTEAFF. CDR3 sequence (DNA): TGTGCCAGCACAGAGACAGGGCGTCGGCAAAACACTGAAGCTTTCTTT.

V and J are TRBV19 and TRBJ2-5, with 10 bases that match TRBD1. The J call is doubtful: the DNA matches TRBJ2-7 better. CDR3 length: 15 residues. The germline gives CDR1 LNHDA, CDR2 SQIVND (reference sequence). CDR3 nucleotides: TGTGCCAGTAGTACCACTGGACAGGGGGTCGCCGAGCAGTACTTC. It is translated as CASSTTGQGVAEQYF.